This is a list of T cell receptor beta chains from one sample in a study of CD8 T cells in ankylosing spondylitis. TCRdb re-derived calls from the 5' RACE reads in MiXCR, one entry per CDR3 protein. The sample includes under 250,000 distinct CDR3 sequences, more than 25% seen only once; the top ten take around 4.4%. What was sequenced was blood, either unsorted or a sorted T cell fraction (not recorded which). The receptor source for this set is a male donor with ankylosing spondylitis or in good health (not recorded which). CDR3s include the opening cysteine and the closing phenylalanine or tryptophan. D genes are given only for firm matches. Expanded clones are given a class, and other clones once, few, many or no size at all.

DNA,CDR3,size,D,J,V
TGTGCCAGCCGGGCCGGGTTCCTCACTGAAGCTTTCTTT,CASRAGFLTEAFF,.,.,TRBJ1-1,TRBV12-3/TRBV12-4
TGTGCCAGCAAAGACAGGGGAAACTATGGCTACACCTTC,CASKDRGNYGYTF,.,TRBD1,TRBJ1-2,TRBV27
TGTGCCAGCTCCGGACAGGAGGGCCTAGACGTCCTGACTTTC,CASSGQEGLDVLTF,.,.,TRBJ2-6,TRBV27
TGCAGCGTGGAGACAACTTTCACCTACAGTAGCACAGATACGCAGTATTTT,CSVETTFTYSSTDTQYF,many,.,TRBJ2-3,TRBV29-1
TGCAGTGCTAGCGGACACGAAGATAGCAATCAGCCCCAGCATTTT,CSASGHEDSNQPQHF,.,.,TRBJ1-5,TRBV20-1
TGTGCCAGCAGCTTGCGGCAGGTGGCGACCCAGTACTTC,CASSLRQVATQYF,.,.,TRBJ2-5,TRBV5-6
TGTGCCAGCAGTTCCGGGACAGGGCTCTACGAGCAGTACTTC,CASSSGTGLYEQYF,.,TRBD1,TRBJ2-7,TRBV5-5
TGTGCCAGCAGCTTAGTTCGGCTAGCGGTTTACAATGAGCAGTTCTTC,CASSLVRLAVYNEQFF,few,TRBD2,TRBJ2-1,TRBV7-2
TGTGCCAGCAGTTTAAAGGTCGGGGCCTACAATGAGCAGTTCTTC,CASSLKVGAYNEQFF,few,.,TRBJ2-1,TRBV12-3/TRBV12-4
TGTGCCTCGCAACGACAGGGGGCTGGAGGCTACACCTTC,CASQRQGAGGYTF,few,TRBD1,TRBJ1-2,TRBV10-3
TGTGCCAGCAGTTTATCGCCTAGGAGCACCGGGGAGCTGTTTTTT,CASSLSPRSTGELFF,few,.,TRBJ2-2,TRBV12-3/TRBV12-4
TGCGCCAGCAGTCTCAGCCCCAGGGGGCCTGAAGCTTTCTTT,CASSLSPRGPEAFF,once,TRBD1,TRBJ1-1,TRBV4-1
TGCAGTGCTAGATCTGGGAGGGGGCTCGGGTACGAGCAGTACTTC,CSARSGRGLGYEQYF,few,.,TRBJ2-7,TRBV20-1
TGTGCCAGCAGTCCCGACTGGAACCAAGAGACCCAGTACTTC,CASSPDWNQETQYF,.,.,TRBJ2-5,TRBV6-1
TGTGCCAGCAGCCAAAGGGTAGCGATCCAAGAGACCCAGTACTTC,CASSQRVAIQETQYF,.,.,TRBJ2-5,TRBV3-1
TGTGCCATCCGGGAACCACAAGGACAGAACACAGATACGCAGTATTTT,CAIREPQGQNTDTQYF,.,.,TRBJ2-3,TRBV10-3
TGTGCCATCAGTGGGACAGGGTCCCACGAGCAGTACTTC,CAISGTGSHEQYF,.,TRBD1,TRBJ2-7,TRBV10-3
TGTGCCAGCAGTCTGGCCGAAGGAGGGACTGAAGCTTTCTTT,CASSLAEGGTEAFF,.,.,TRBJ1-1,TRBV27
TGTGCCAGCAGCCTCCGTGGGAGCGGCCCTAGCACAGATACGCAGTATTTT,CASSLRGSGPSTDTQYF,few,.,TRBJ2-3,TRBV12-3/TRBV12-4
TGTGCCAGCAGTTTACTAGAGAGGGATGGCTACACCTTC,CASSLLERDGYTF,few,.,TRBJ1-2,TRBV12-3/TRBV12-4
TGTGCCAGCAGTTTTCTGGGGGCGAGCTCCTACGAGCAGTACTTC,CASSFLGASSYEQYF,.,.,TRBJ2-7,TRBV12-3/TRBV12-4
TGCGCCAGCAGCCCTGGGACACTCAACACCGGGGAGCTGTTTTTT,CASSPGTLNTGELFF,many,.,TRBJ2-2,TRBV5-1
TGCGCCAGCAGTTCTCAGAGGGGGTCACATCAGGAGCAGTTCTTC,CASSSQRGSHQEQFF,few,.,TRBJ2-1,TRBV5-1
TGCGCCAGCAGCGAGGACGGCACTATCACAGATACGCAGTATTTT,CASSEDGTITDTQYF,.,.,TRBJ2-3,TRBV5-1
TGTGCCAGCAGCTTAGCCCCTCGTGGGGGACTGACAGATACGCAGTATTTT,CASSLAPRGGLTDTQYF,.,.,TRBJ2-3,TRBV7-8
TGTGCCAGCAGTATCACAGGGGACCAGCCCCAGCATTTT,CASSITGDQPQHF,.,TRBD1,TRBJ1-5,TRBV7-9
TGTGCCAGCAGTCCCGGGACAGGGGGCTTCAATGAGCAGTTCTTC,CASSPGTGGFNEQFF,.,TRBD1,TRBJ2-1,TRBV5-4
TGCGCCAGCAGCCAAATGCCGATAGGATTTAACTACAATGAGCAGTTCTTC,CASSQMPIGFNYNEQFF,.,.,TRBJ2-1,TRBV4-1
TGTGCCAGCAGTGAATGGGGACAGGGGCCCCCCTACGAGCAGTACTTC,CASSEWGQGPPYEQYF,few,TRBD1,TRBJ2-7,TRBV25-1
TGTGCCAGCAGCCATCTCGGGGGGTACGAGCAGTACTTC,CASSHLGGYEQYF,.,TRBD2,TRBJ2-7,TRBV7-9
TGTGCCAGCAGATGGGGCCGTCGCTCCTATAATTCACCCCTCCACTTT,CASRWGRRSYNSPLHF,.,.,TRBJ1-6,TRBV12-3/TRBV12-4
TGTGCCAGCAGCTTGGGCTGGTCGGCAGCTAACTATGGCTACACCTTC,CASSLGWSAANYGYTF,few,.,TRBJ1-2,TRBV5-6
TGCAGTGCGGGGGGGCGGGGCCGCACAGATACGCAGTATTTT,CSAGGRGRTDTQYF,.,.,TRBJ2-3,TRBV20-1
TGTGCCAGCAGCTTATCGGCAGGGCGAGGTGAAGCTTTCTTT,CASSLSAGRGEAFF,.,.,TRBJ1-1,TRBV7-6
TGCAGTGCTAGAGATTGGACAGCCTTCAATGAGCAGTTCTTC,CSARDWTAFNEQFF,.,.,TRBJ2-1,TRBV20-1
TGTGCCAGCAGCGACCGTGGAGACGAGCAGTACTTC,CASSDRGDEQYF,few,.,TRBJ2-7,TRBV12-3/TRBV12-4
TGCAGTGCTCCACCCGTCGGGAGCCCCGAAGCTTTCTTT,CSAPPVGSPEAFF,.,.,TRBJ1-1,TRBV20-1
TGCAGTGCTAGAGTCCTAGAAAACATTCACAATGAGCAGTTCTTC,CSARVLENIHNEQFF,few,.,TRBJ2-1,TRBV20-1
TGCAGTGCTCCTCAGGACAGGGGGCTCTCACCCCTCCACTTT,CSAPQDRGLSPLHF,few,TRBD1,TRBJ1-6,TRBV20-1
TGTGCCAGCAGCTGGACAGGGGGCTATGGGGCCAACGTCCTGACTTTC,CASSWTGGYGANVLTF,.,TRBD1,TRBJ2-6,TRBV12-3/TRBV12-4
TGTGCCAGCAGTTGGGGACAGCTGAACACTGAAGCTTTCTTT,CASSWGQLNTEAFF,few,TRBD1,TRBJ1-1,TRBV6-5
TGCAGCGTTGAAGTCCTCCCGGGCACGAGCTCCTACAATGAGCAGTTCTTC,CSVEVLPGTSSYNEQFF,.,.,TRBJ2-1,TRBV29-1
TGTGCCAGCAGCTTAGAAGGGACAGGGAATGAGCAGTTCTTC,CASSLEGTGNEQFF,few,TRBD1,TRBJ2-1,TRBV7-8
TGCGCCAGCAGCTTGTCCCCGACAGGGGCTGACACTGAAGCTTTCTTT,CASSLSPTGADTEAFF,.,TRBD1,TRBJ1-1,TRBV5-1
TGCAGTGCTAGAGATCAGGCAGGGACCTACAATGAGCAGTTCTTC,CSARDQAGTYNEQFF,few,.,TRBJ2-1,TRBV20-1
TGTGCCAGCAGTCACACAACAGGCTACGAGCAGTACTTC,CASSHTTGYEQYF,.,.,TRBJ2-7,TRBV6-5
TGTGCCAGCAGTTACCAGGGACAGGGCTCTGGAAACACCATATATTTT,CASSYQGQGSGNTIYF,.,TRBD1,TRBJ1-3,TRBV6-5
TGCAGTGCGGGGGACGGCAAGAACACTGAAGCTTTCTTT,CSAGDGKNTEAFF,few,.,TRBJ1-1,TRBV20-1
TGTGCCAGCAGTGTCGGCATCGGGACTAGCGGGGGACAAGAGACCCAGTACTTC,CASSVGIGTSGGQETQYF,.,TRBD2,TRBJ2-5,TRBV11-1
TGTGCCAGCAGTTTATTTGCGGGGAGCACAGATACGCAGTATTTT,CASSLFAGSTDTQYF,few,.,TRBJ2-3,TRBV12-3/TRBV12-4
TGTGCCATCAGGGGGACTAGCGGGGGGACAGATACGCAGTATTTT,CAIRGTSGGTDTQYF,many,TRBD2,TRBJ2-3,TRBV10-3
TGTGCCAGCAGTTTATCAGGGGCTGGGACCCAGTACTTC,CASSLSGAGTQYF,.,.,TRBJ2-5,TRBV27
TGTGCCATCAGTGAGTCTAACCCCGCGAACACCGGGGAGCTGTTTTTT,CAISESNPANTGELFF,.,.,TRBJ2-2,TRBV10-3
TGTGCCAGCAGTTACTCGCGGAGCAGTTACTACGAGCAGTACTTC,CASSYSRSSYYEQYF,few,.,TRBJ2-7,TRBV6-5
TGTGCCAGCAGCTTCGGGGGCGGAAACAATGAGCAGTTCTTC,CASSFGGGNNEQFF,few,.,TRBJ2-1,TRBV7-9
TGTGCCAGCAGCCCCCGGGGAGGATCGAACTATGGCTACACCTTC,CASSPRGGSNYGYTF,.,.,TRBJ1-2,TRBV4-2
TGTGCCAGCAGTGAAGCGGGCAGGGCGAACACTGAAGCTTTCTTT,CASSEAGRANTEAFF,few,.,TRBJ1-1,TRBV6-1
TGCAGTGCGCGAGATGGGACTAGCGGGGACAATGAGCAGTTCTTC,CSARDGTSGDNEQFF,few,TRBD2,TRBJ2-1,TRBV20-1
TGTGCCAGCAGTACCTTAGCGGGTAACTACGAGCAGTACTTC,CASSTLAGNYEQYF,once,TRBD2,TRBJ2-7,TRBV6-1
TGTGCCAGCAGTTTAAGTGCGTACGTTAACACCGGGGAGCTGTTTTTT,CASSLSAYVNTGELFF,.,.,TRBJ2-2,TRBV12-3/TRBV12-4